This T cell receptor (beta chain) comes out of a study of Ad26.COV2.S vaccination and SARS-CoV-2 variants. Study as a whole: Of the COV1001 trial arms, the Ad26.COV2.S arm included the donor.

Profiling relied on immunoSEQ multiplex PCR, and the TCRdb table lists in-frame clones only, not all of them. The sample holds 350,000 to 600,000 clones, around 89% seen once. Documented treatment: around 19 received Ad26.COV2.S at low or high dose, single or two shots; roughly five received placebo; per-sample allocation not given. At day 63 after the first vaccine or placebo injection, samples were drawn. Adults aged 18-55 years in Boston included the donor. An Ad26 vector carrying the Wuhan-strain SARS-CoV-2 spike served as the vaccine. V was shortened by 8 bases and J by 1 base, with 8 bases between the two germline ends. Germline V lookup: CDR1 SNHLY, CDR2 FYNNEI. The CDR3 is 12 amino acids.

The chain joins TRBV2 to TRBJ1-1; a possible D gene is TRBD1 (5 bases). The sequence was collected from a person between 18 and 65 years old who received the Ad26.COV2.S COVID-19 vaccine or a placebo. The sample consisted of peripheral blood, taken in a trial of Ad26.COV2.S vaccine versus placebo. CDR3 amino acids: CASAQANTEAFF. CDR3 DNA: TGTGCCAGCGCACAGGCGAACACTGAAGCTTTCTTT. Full variable domain (rest looked up from reference TRBV2 and TRBJ1-1): EPEVTQTPSHQVTQMGQEVILRCVPISNHLYFYWYRQILGQKVEFLVSFYNNEISEKSEIFDDQFSVERPDGSNFTLKIRSTKLEDSAMYFCASAQANTEAFFGQGTRLTVV.